The present entry profiles one T cell receptor beta chain with its context. This sample was included in a study of blood T cell repertoires in COVID-19. About the study: Nucleic acid was either cDNA or gDNA, and it came from T cells, B-cell-depleted T cells, or PBMCs.

Only in-frame clones appear in the TCRdb table, and some are missing; sequencing was by immunoSEQ multiplex PCR. The table lists approximately 200,000 clones, about 91% of them singletons, with 10% in the top ten. Membership in each cohort depended on participant-reported clinical history. Trimming stripped 3 bases from V and 7 bases from J, with 12 bases between. Germline assignment: CDR1 LNHDA and CDR2 SQIVND (reference sequence). The CDR3 consists of 13 residues. Sequenced input: PBMCs or T cells enriched from blood (not recorded which). This TCR came from a man aged 18 to 29 with acute COVID-19. V is TRBV19 and J is TRBJ1-2; possibly TRBD1 for D (5 bases). CDR3: CASSILGLAGYTF. CDR3 nucleotide sequence: TGTGCCAGTAGTATTTTGGGGCTGGCTGGCTACACCTTC. The full variable domain, with the rest looked up from reference TRBV19 and TRBJ1-2, is DGGITQSPKYLFRKEGQNVTLSCEQNLNHDAMYWYRQDPGQGLRLIYYSQIVNDFQKGDIAEGYSVSREKKESFPLTVTSAQKNPTAFYLCASSILGLAGYTFGSGTRLTVV.